This entry lists 21 T cell receptor beta chains sequenced from one sample in a study of cytomegalovirus exposure and HLA in healthy donors. Vbeta (60) and Jbeta (13) primers were used in the PCR. Some clones are missing from TCRdb's copy, which holds only in-frame ones; the method was immunoSEQ multiplex PCR. The repertoire table contains around 42,000 clones. The sample consisted of PBMCs. All receptors come from a man aged 25 to 40 in good health and CMV-seronegative.

Points on this clone: At the DNA level, this CDR3 is encoded by other sequences in the same sample as well. J is TRBJ2-7 and V is TRBV18; a possible D gene is TRBD2 (5 bases). Germline CDR1 is KGHSH and CDR2 is LQKENI. V was cut by 3 bases and J by 2 bases, with 8 bases left in between. This CDR3 has 13 residues. The CDR3 region is CASSPSGTYEQYF. The CDR3 nucleotides read TGTGCCAGCTCACCGAGCGGCACCTACGAGCAGTACTTC.

V gene TRBV18 combines with J gene TRBJ2-4; TRBD2 matches at 7 bases. CDR1 and CDR2 from the germline V gene are KGHSH and LQKENI. The trim removed 4 bases at V and 7 bases at J, leaving 13 bases unmatched. The CDR3 length is 16 residues. Written as DNA, the CDR3 is TGTGCCAGCTCACGTCCTTTGGCGGGAGCTGGGAACATTCAGTACTTC. This gives the protein CASSRPLAGAGNIQYF.

The chain uses TRBV7-9 and TRBJ2-7; D remains unclear. CDR3 size: 15 residues. Germline assignment: CDR1 SEHNR and CDR2 FQNEAQ (reference sequence). V lost 5 bases, J lost 2 bases, and 16 bases lay in between. CDR3 in DNA: TGTGCCAGCAGCCCAGCAGACAAGGTAACCTACGAGCAGTACTTC. Amino acids: CASSPADKVTYEQYF.

This chain joins TRBV14 and TRBJ2-2; D remains unclear. Per germline, CDR1 SGHDN and CDR2 FVKESK. Trimming shortened V by 4 bases and J by 1 base, and 10 bases separated the two germline ends. The CDR3 loop spans 15 amino acids. The CDR3 nucleotides are TGTGCCAGCAGCCCTAGAAGGCAGAACACCGGGGAGCTGTTTTTT. Its translation is CASSPRRQNTGELFF.

This chain joins TRBV4-3 and TRBJ2-7; 7 bases are shared with TRBD1. The CDR3 covers 14 residues. V lost 1 base, J lost 7 bases, and 7 bases stayed unmatched. Looked up from germline, CDR1 is LGHNA and CDR2 is YSLEER. As DNA, the CDR3 is TGCGCCAGCAGCCAAGCCGGACAGGCTGGGGAGCAGTACTTC. Its protein product is CASSQAGQAGEQYF.

The chain combines TRBV5-4 with TRBJ1-2, with TRBD1 matching 8 bases. CDR3 length equals 16 residues. V lost 4 bases to trimming and J lost 1 base; unmatched junction nucleotides: 9. CDR1 and CDR2 from the germline V gene are SGHNT and YYREEE (reference sequence). This CDR3 is CASSPSTGGFNYGYTF. The CDR3 nucleotides are TGTGCCAGCAGCCCGTCCACAGGGGGTTTTAACTATGGCTACACCTTC.

V is TRBV18 and J is TRBJ1-2; maybe TRBD1 (5 bases). The CDR3 is 11 residues long. The germline V and J ends were trimmed by 3 bases and 7 bases, with 6 bases remaining between them. Germline loops: CDR1 KGHSH, CDR2 LQKENI. CDR3 residues: CASSPGGGYTF. The CDR3 DNA reads TGTGCCAGCTCACCGGGGGGTGGCTACACCTTC.

V and J are TRBV25-1 and TRBJ1-2, with D perhaps TRBD1 (5 bases). The CDR3 is made up of 13 amino acids. CDR1 and CDR2 (germline): MGHDK, SYGVNS. V lost 8 bases, J lost 4 bases, and 14 bases lay in between. The CDR3 DNA reads as TGTGCCAGCTCCCTTGGGGCGGCCTATGGCTACACCTTC. Protein: CASSLGAAYGYTF.

V gene TRBV4-1 combines with J gene TRBJ2-7, with 9 positions matching TRBD2. CDR3 size: 16 residues. Looked up from germline, CDR1 is MGHRA and CDR2 is YSYEKL. J lost 2 bases, V lost 2 bases, and 7 bases had no gene match. The CDR3 reads CASSQTGLAGPYEQYF. CDR3 nucleotides: TGCGCCAGCAGCCAAACCGGGCTAGCGGGACCCTACGAGCAGTACTTC.

The rearrangement links TRBV2 to TRBJ2-7; perhaps TRBD2 as D (6 bases). This CDR3 region has 13 residues. Germline V gene sequence: CDR1 SNHLY, CDR2 FYNNEI. Trimming took off 9 bases at V and 2 bases at J, with 14 bases between the two ends. This CDR3 reads CARRDSLAYEQYF. The CDR3 DNA follows: TGTGCCAGGAGGGACTCGCTAGCCTACGAGCAGTACTTC. The whole variable domain, remainder taken from reference TRBV2 and TRBJ2-7, is EPEVTQTPSHQVTQMGQEVILRCVPISNHLYFYWYRQILGQKVEFLVSFYNNEISEKSEIFDDQFSVERPDGSNFTLKIRSTKLEDSAMYFCARRDSLAYEQYFGPGTRLTVT.

The chain is built from TRBV7-6 and TRBJ2-5; 7 bases fit TRBD2. Germline V gene data show CDR1 as SGHVS and CDR2 as FNYEAQ. J gave up 0 bases and V 1 base, and 5 bases lay outside the gene matches. This CDR3 comprises 16 residues. CDR3 residues: CASSLGWGGNQETQYF. CDR3 in DNA: TGTGCCAGCAGCTTAGGTTGGGGAGGGAACCAAGAGACCCAGTACTTC.

The J gene is TRBJ2-3, the V gene TRBV18; 9 nucleotides line up with TRBD1. The V gene end was trimmed by 5 bases and the J gene end by 5 bases; junction bases not matched to a gene: 2. Germline V CDR1 and CDR2: KGHSH, LQKENI. The CDR3 is 13 residues long. This CDR3 reads CASSGDREDTQYF. CDR3 DNA: TGTGCCAGCTCAGGGGACAGGGAAGATACGCAGTATTTT.

The gene calls are TRBV7-4 and TRBJ1-2, with 7 bases that match TRBD1. Germline CDR1 SGHVT, CDR2 SQSDAQ. The V gene end was trimmed by 8 bases and the J gene end by 7 bases; junction bases not matched to a gene: 7. This CDR3 is built from 12 residues. CDR3 in amino acids: CASSGRGFGYTF. The CDR3 DNA reads as TGTGCCAGCTCGGGCAGGGGGTTTGGCTACACCTTC.

J is TRBJ2-1 and V is TRBV5-1; 10 positions agree with TRBD1. The germline V gene encodes CDR1 SGHRS and CDR2 YFSETQ. The CDR3 sequence is 16 residues long. The junction had 11 bases not matched to a gene; V was cut back by 4 bases and J by 7 bases. CDR3 nucleotide sequence: TGCGCCAGCAGCCCGTTTAACGACAGGGGGCTTAATGAGCAGTTCTTC. It translates to CASSPFNDRGLNEQFF. The full variable domain, its missing parts supplied by reference TRBV5-1 and TRBJ2-1, is KAGVTQTPRYLIKTRGQQVTLSCSPISGHRSVSWYQQTPGQGLQFLFEYFSETQRNKGNFPGRFSGRQFSNSRSEMNVSTLELGDSALYLCASSPFNDRGLNEQFFGPGTRLTVL.

The chain combines TRBV18 with TRBJ2-7, with D possibly being TRBD2 (6 bases). Trimming left V 0 bases short and J 3 bases short, with 15 bases between. Germline CDR1 and CDR2: KGHSH and LQKENI. This CDR3 contains 16 residues. This CDR3 is CASSPPGSGSYYEQYF. The CDR3 DNA reads as TGTGCCAGCTCACCACCAGGTAGCGGATCATACTACGAGCAGTACTTC.

This sequence joins TRBV4-3 and TRBJ2-1, with D possibly matching TRBD2 (6 bases). V was clipped by 2 bases and J by 14 bases, with 19 bases between them. The CDR3 totals 14 residues. The germline V gene has CDR1 LGHNA and CDR2 YSLEER. The chain's CDR3 is CASSQSLAPPEKFF. The CDR3 DNA is TGCGCCAGCAGCCAATCTCTAGCGCCCCCCGAAAAGTTCTTC.

The gene calls are TRBV6-5 and TRBJ1-3; 7 bases are shared with TRBD1. CDR3 length equals 15 residues. V shed 6 bases, J shed 2 bases, and the junction held 7 bases outside the gene matches. Germline CDR1 reads MNHEY; CDR2 reads SVGAGI. The CDR3 sequence is CASSGRGGPGNTIYF. In DNA form, the CDR3 reads TGTGCCAGCAGCGGCCGAGGGGGCCCTGGAAACACCATATATTTT.

The chain employs TRBV5-8 and TRBJ1-2; 7 positions match TRBD1. The CDR3 consists of 14 residues. The J segment lost 5 bases and the V segment lost 0 bases, leaving 4 bases of the junction unmatched. In germline, CDR1 is SGHTS, CDR2 YDEGEE. CDR3 amino acids: CASSLGRGNYGYTF. DNA for the CDR3: TGTGCCAGCAGCTTGGGCAGGGGGAATTATGGCTACACCTTC.

This rearrangement joins TRBV6-6 to TRBJ2-3, with D possibly TRBD2 on 6 matching bases. CDR3 size: 14 residues. Germline CDR1 MNHNY, CDR2 SVGAGI (reference sequence). Trimming removed 4 bases at V and 3 bases at J, with 11 bases between. CDR3 loop: CASSSGTLTDTQYF. The CDR3 DNA is TGTGCCAGCAGTTCAGGGACTTTGACAGATACGCAGTATTTT.

This chain links TRBV27 with TRBJ2-1; 9 nucleotides align to TRBD2. Per the germline V gene, CDR1 is MNHEY and CDR2 is SMNVEV (reference sequence). V lost 2 bases and J lost 0; bases outside the gene matches: 2. CDR3 length: 16 amino acids. CDR3 DNA sequence: TGTGCCAGCAGTTTACTAGCGGGAAGCTCCTACAATGAGCAGTTCTTC. Its translation is CASSLLAGSSYNEQFF.

This rearrangement joins TRBV2 to TRBJ2-7, with D unclear. Trimming took off 7 bases at V and 0 bases at J, with 7 bases between the two ends. Looked up from germline, CDR1 is SNHLY and CDR2 is FYNNEI. The CDR3 loop spans 12 amino acids. CDR3 nucleotide sequence: TGTGCCAGCAAGGCGGACTCCTACGAGCAGTACTTC. The encoded protein is CASKADSYEQYF.